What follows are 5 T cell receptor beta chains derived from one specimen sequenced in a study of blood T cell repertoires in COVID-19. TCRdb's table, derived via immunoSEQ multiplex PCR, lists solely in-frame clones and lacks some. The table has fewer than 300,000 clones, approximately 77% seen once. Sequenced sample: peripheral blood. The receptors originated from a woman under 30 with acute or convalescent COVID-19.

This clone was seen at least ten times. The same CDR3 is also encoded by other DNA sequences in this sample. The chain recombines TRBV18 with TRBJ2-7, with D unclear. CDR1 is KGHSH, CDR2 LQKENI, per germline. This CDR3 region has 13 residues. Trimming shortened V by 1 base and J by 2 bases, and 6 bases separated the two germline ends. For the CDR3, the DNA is TGTGCCAGCTCACCACGGCAAACCTACGAGCAGTACTTC. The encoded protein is CASSPRQTYEQYF.

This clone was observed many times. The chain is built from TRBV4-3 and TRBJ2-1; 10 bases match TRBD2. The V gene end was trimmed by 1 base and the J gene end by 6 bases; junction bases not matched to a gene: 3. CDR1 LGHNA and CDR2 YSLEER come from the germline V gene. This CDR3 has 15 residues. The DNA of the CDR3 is TGCGCCAGCAGCCAAGGGACTAGCGGCCCCAATGAGCAGTTCTTC. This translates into CASSQGTSGPNEQFF.

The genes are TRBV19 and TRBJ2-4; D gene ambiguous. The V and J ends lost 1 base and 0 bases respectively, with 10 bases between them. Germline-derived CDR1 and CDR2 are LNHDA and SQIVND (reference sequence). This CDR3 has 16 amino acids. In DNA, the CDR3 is TGTGCCAGTAGTATAGGTCCCTTCCCAGCCAAAAACATTCAGTACTTC. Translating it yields CASSIGPFPAKNIQYF.

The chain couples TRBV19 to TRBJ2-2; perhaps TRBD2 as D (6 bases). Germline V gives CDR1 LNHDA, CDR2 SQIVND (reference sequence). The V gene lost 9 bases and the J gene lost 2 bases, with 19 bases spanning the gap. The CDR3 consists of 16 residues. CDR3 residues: CASGGLGVLNTGELFF. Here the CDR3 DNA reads TGTGCCAGCGGGGGACTGGGAGTATTAAACACCGGGGAGCTGTTTTTT.

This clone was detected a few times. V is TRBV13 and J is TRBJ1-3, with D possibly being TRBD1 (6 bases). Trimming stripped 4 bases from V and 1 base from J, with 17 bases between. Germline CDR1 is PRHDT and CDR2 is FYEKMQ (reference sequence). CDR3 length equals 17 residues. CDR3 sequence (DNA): TGTGCCAGCAGCTCACAAAAGACTACAGGGTCTGGAAACACCATATATTTT. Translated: CASSSQKTTGSGNTIYF.